A single sample is the source of the 16 T cell receptor beta chains below, sequenced in a study of T cell repertoires and HLA-DP antigens (dated by TCRdb to the late 2010s). Their antigen targets remain unknown. Library preparation used the immunoSEQ multiplex PCR assay. TCRdb took over this immuneACCESS table, retaining in-frame rearrangements with V and J assigned. Such tables are incomplete; in checked studies, under half of the missing clones stem from an unresolved V gene, and the remainder is unexplained. The sample table contains around 90,000 clones; only one count was recorded for 86% of them. The leading ten clones occupy about 1.7% of the sample. Sequencing was carried out using CD4+ T cells from PBMCs. The receptors derive from a man aged 50 to 59 in good health and CMV-seronegative.

The chain links TRBV18 to TRBJ1-2, with 8 bases aligning to TRBD1. Germline CDR1 and CDR2: KGHSH and LQKENI. V gave up 6 bases and J gave up 4 bases; unmatched junction bases: 10. CDR3 length equals 15 residues. The CDR3 loop reads CASSPRDRPLYGYTF. CDR3 nucleotides: TGTGCCAGCTCGCCCCGGGACAGGCCTCTCTATGGCTACACCTTC.

CDR3 nucleotides: TGTGCCAGCAGTGAAGCCAGGCCCCCTCGGGGCATTCAGTACTTC. Protein: CASSEARPPRGIQYF. This rearrangement joins TRBV6-1 to TRBJ2-4; a weak D match, TRBD2 (5 bases). Trimming took off 0 bases at V and 9 bases at J, with 15 bases between the two ends. Looked up from germline, CDR1 is MNHNS and CDR2 is SASEGT. The CDR3 runs to 15 residues.

The genes are TRBV23-1 and TRBJ2-2; D unresolved. TRBV23-1 is assigned to the ORF class and has an uncertain function. The CDR3 is made up of 13 amino acids. The ends were cut back, 0 bases at V and 7 bases at J, with 6 bases in the middle. The CDR3 loop is CASSQSCGGELFF. The CDR3, as DNA: TGCGCCAGCAGTCAATCCTGTGGCGGGGAGCTGTTTTTT.

The count of this clone is one. The J gene is TRBJ2-2, the V gene TRBV4-3; 12 bases line up with TRBD2. J lost 3 bases, V lost 2 bases, and 1 base had no gene match. This CDR3 region has 16 residues. Germline V gene lookup returns CDR1 LGHNA and CDR2 YSLEER. CDR3 amino acids: CASSQLAGGDTGELFF. The CDR3 coding sequence is TGCGCCAGCAGCCAACTAGCGGGAGGGGACACCGGGGAGCTGTTTTTT.

The rearrangement joins TRBV9 to TRBJ2-1, with 10 bases aligning to TRBD2. This CDR3 region has 16 residues. The junction had 6 bases not matched to a gene; V was cut back by 0 bases and J by 6 bases. Germline values: CDR1 SGDLS, CDR2 YYNGEE. The CDR3 protein is CASSVGRLAGVNEQFF. CDR3 DNA: TGTGCCAGCAGCGTAGGACGTCTAGCGGGGGTCAATGAGCAGTTCTTC. Drawing the rest from reference TRBV9 and TRBJ2-1, the complete variable domain is DSGVTQTPKHLITATGQRVTLRCSPRSGDLSVYWYQQSLDQGLQFLIQYYNGEERAKGNILERFSAQQFPDLHSELNLSSLELGDSALYFCASSVGRLAGVNEQFFGPGTRLTVL.

J is TRBJ2-7 and V is TRBV19, with D uncertain. The CDR3 spans 14 residues. From germline, CDR1 is LNHDA and CDR2 SQIVND (reference sequence). The V gene lost 1 base and the J gene lost 0 bases, with 7 bases spanning the gap. CDR3 loop: CASSIGAISYEQYF. In DNA form, the CDR3 reads TGTGCCAGTAGTATAGGGGCCATCTCCTACGAGCAGTACTTC.

The V gene is TRBV29-1, the J gene TRBJ1-6; TRBD1 aligns across 8 bases. Germline CDR1 reads SQVTM; CDR2 reads ANQGSEA. The CDR3 consists of 13 residues. V was clipped by 5 bases and J by 7 bases; unmatched bases: 4. The CDR3 coding sequence is TGCAGCGTTCGGACAGGGACGAATTCACCCCTCCACTTT. Protein product: CSVRTGTNSPLHF.

This rearrangement joins TRBV9 to TRBJ2-5; 12 nucleotides match TRBD1. There are 15 residues in the CDR3. Germline trimming cut 0 bases from V and 4 bases from J; bases unmatched to any gene: 1. Germline V gene lookup returns CDR1 SGDLS and CDR2 YYNGEE. CDR3 nucleotide sequence: TGTGCCAGCAGCGTAGGGGACAGGGGGCGAGAGACCCAGTACTTC. Translating gives CASSVGDRGRETQYF.

The chain employs TRBV5-1 and TRBJ2-5, with TRBD2 as a possible D gene (6 bases). Germline V CDR1 and CDR2: SGHRS, YFSETQ. V dropped 4 bases and J dropped 5 bases, with 15 bases sitting between them. CDR3 length: 14 amino acids. CDR3 sequence reads: CASSQGGGFETQYF. CDR3 bases: TGCGCCAGCAGCCAGGGTGGGGGGTTCGAGACCCAGTACTTC.

V is TRBV9 and J is TRBJ1-1; D is possibly TRBD1 (5 bases). V lost 0 bases to trimming and J lost 5 bases, with 14 bases between them. Germline CDR1 reads SGDLS; CDR2 reads YYNGEE. This CDR3 is built from 15 residues. CDR3 nucleotides: TGTGCCAGCAGCGTAGCTCCAGGGACGGGGACTGAAGCTTTCTTT. It specifies CASSVAPGTGTEAFF.

The chain uses TRBV7-9 and TRBJ1-2, with D possibly being TRBD1 (6 bases). There are 14 residues in the CDR3. Germline CDR1 SEHNR, CDR2 FQNEAQ (reference sequence). Trimming left V 5 bases short and J 10 bases short, with 20 bases between. The CDR3: CASSAQGIQLAYTF. In DNA form, the CDR3 reads TGTGCCAGCAGCGCACAGGGAATCCAGCTCGCCTACACCTTC.

This chain uses TRBV5-1 with TRBJ2-7, with D maybe TRBD1 (6 bases). This CDR3 is 15 amino acids long. From germline, CDR1 is SGHRS and CDR2 YFSETQ. V was clipped by 1 base and J by 3 bases, with 14 bases between them. The CDR3 loop is CASSLFGTPSYEQYF. For the CDR3, the DNA is TGCGCCAGCAGCTTGTTTGGGACACCGAGCTACGAGCAGTACTTC.

This clone was recorded once. CDR3 DNA: TGTGCCAGCAGCGCAGGCGGGGGGGCGTACAATGAGCAGTTCTTC. Its translation is CASSAGGGAYNEQFF. J is TRBJ2-1 and V is TRBV9, with 9 nucleotides matching TRBD2. CDR1 and CDR2 from the germline V gene are SGDLS and YYNGEE. Trimming cost V 3 bases and J 4 bases; bases outside gene matches: 5. This CDR3 has 15 residues.

Here the CDR3 reads CASSEGSGIHFSPLHF. CDR3 bases: TGTGCCAGCAGTGAAGGCTCCGGGATCCACTTTTCACCCCTCCACTTT. The chain couples TRBV6-1 to TRBJ1-6; D is unresolved. Deletions cut 1 base from V and 9 bases from J, with 16 bases between. The CDR3 totals 16 residues. Looked up from germline, CDR1 is MNHNS and CDR2 is SASEGT.

This sequence joins TRBV19 and TRBJ1-5; D may be TRBD1 (6 bases). CDR1 is LNHDA, CDR2 SQIVND, per germline (reference sequence). Trimming took 7 bases from V and 4 from J, leaving 14 bases between them. The CDR3 runs 14 residues. This CDR3 is CASNKQGTNQPQHF. CDR3 DNA: TGTGCCAGTAATAAACAGGGTACGAATCAGCCCCAGCATTTT.

The genes are TRBV6-1 and TRBJ1-4; 7 bases agree with TRBD1. The germline CDR1 and CDR2 sequences are MNHNS and SASEGT. V was pared by 6 bases and J by 7 bases, with 8 bases of the junction left unmatched. This CDR3 comprises 14 residues. The DNA of the CDR3 is TGTGCCAGCAGCCTGACAGGGTGGATTGAAAAACTGTTTTTT. Protein sequence: CASSLTGWIEKLFF.